The T cell receptor beta chain under discussion was sequenced for a study of blood T cell repertoires in COVID-19. Whole-study context: PBMCs, B-cell-depleted T cells, or T cells were the source of the cDNA or gDNA that made up the material.

V lost 3 bases and J 8 bases, leaving 16 bases between the germline ends. There are 14 residues in the CDR3. Germline V gene sequence: CDR1 LNHDA, CDR2 SQIVND (reference sequence). Participants were aged roughly 18 to 100 years from around 25 US areas. The repertoire was sequenced with immunoSEQ multiplex PCR; TCRdb's copy has only in-frame clones and lacks some. Counted here are about 370,000 clones, roughly nine tenths occurring once; the ten biggest clones make up more than 0.8%. The clonotype originates from a man aged 18 to 29 who had recovered from COVID-19. The sequenced material came from PBMCs or T cells enriched from blood (not recorded which). This chain connects TRBV19 to TRBJ1-2; D is ambiguous. The CDR3 here is CASSMVTGRKGYTF. CDR3 DNA sequence: TGTGCCAGTAGTATGGTTACCGGGAGAAAAGGCTACACCTTC.